Given below is one T cell receptor beta chain in context. The data were taken from a study of control samples from healthy donors and cancer patients. The assay was immunoSEQ multiplex PCR, and TCRdb's table has in-frame clones only and misses some. The data hold around 53,000 clones, with roughly 87% observed a single time. This CDR3 spans 15 amino acids. Looked up from germline, CDR1 is SGHAT and CDR2 is FQNNGV. V was clipped by 2 bases and J by 4 bases, with 14 bases between them. This TCR derives from a man aged 55 to 70 with head and neck cancer. The sample was PBMCs. This sequence joins TRBV11-2 and TRBJ1-1; D perhaps matches TRBD1 (5 bases). CDR3 in amino acids: CASSLSDRRGTEAFF. Here the CDR3 DNA reads TGTGCCAGCAGCTTATCTGACAGAAGGGGCACTGAAGCTTTCTTT. The full variable domain, completed using reference TRBV11-2 and TRBJ1-1, is EAGVAQSPRYKIIEKRQSVAFWCNPISGHATLYWYQQILGQGPKLLIQFQNNGVVDDSQLPKDRFSAERLKGVDSTLKIQPAKLEDSAVYLCASSLSDRRGTEAFFGQGTRLTVV.